The 7 T cell receptor beta chains given below trace back to one sample, sequenced in a study of blood T cell repertoires in COVID-19. The data were produced by immunoSEQ multiplex PCR, yet TCRdb's version contains in-frame clones alone and is incomplete. The sample comprises about 340,000 clones, over 70% of which are singletons, and 2.5% to 3% rests with the top ten. Sequencing input: peripheral blood. These receptors were collected from a man aged 25 to 45 with active or convalescent COVID-19.

This clone appeared a single time. The chain recombines TRBV6-2 or TRBV6-3 with TRBJ2-7; TRBD2 agrees at 8 bases. The trim removed 0 bases at V and 10 bases at J, leaving 5 bases unmatched. The CDR3 sequence is 13 residues long. Per germline, CDR1 MNHEY and CDR2 SVGEGT. CDR3 coding DNA: TGTGCCAGCAGTTACTCACGGACTAGCCTTCAGTACTTC. Its translation: CASSYSRTSLQYF.

This chain connects TRBV30 to TRBJ1-1, with D uncertain. This CDR3 is 14 amino acids long. Trimming pared 2 bases from V and 1 base from J, leaving 11 bases between. The germline V gene has CDR1 GTSNPN and CDR2 SVGIG (reference sequence). The CDR3 protein is CAWSPGIWNTEAFF. DNA of the CDR3: TGTGCCTGGAGTCCCGGTATCTGGAACACTGAAGCTTTCTTT.

V gene TRBV4-1 combines with J gene TRBJ1-6; 9 bases match TRBD1. J lost 0 bases, V lost 3 bases, and 3 bases had no gene match. Looked up from germline, CDR1 is MGHRA and CDR2 is YSYEKL. This CDR3 has 17 amino acids. CDR3 amino acids: CASSHGTGSSYNSPLHF. The CDR3 nucleotides are TGCGCCAGCAGCCACGGGACAGGGAGCTCCTATAATTCACCCCTCCACTTT.

The V call is TRBV18, the J call TRBJ2-7, with D possibly being TRBD1 (5 bases). This CDR3 spans 14 amino acids. Germline CDR1 is KGHSH and CDR2 is LQKENI. V dropped 6 bases and J dropped 5 bases, with 17 bases sitting between them. DNA for the CDR3: TGTGCCAGCTCGATGACAGACCCTCGGGACGAGCAGTACTTC. This encodes CASSMTDPRDEQYF.

V and J are TRBV28 and TRBJ2-4; D remains ambiguous. CDR1 and CDR2 from the germline V gene are MDHEN and SYDVKM. Trimming shortened V by 2 bases and J by 0 bases, and 8 bases separated the two germline ends. The CDR3 has 15 amino acids. CDR3 in amino acids: CASSLHSTAKNIQYF. The CDR3 region has the DNA TGTGCCAGCAGTTTACACTCCACAGCCAAAAACATTCAGTACTTC. The entire variable domain, with the rest obtained from reference TRBV28 and TRBJ2-4, is as follows: DVKVTQSSRYLVKRTGEKVFLECVQDMDHENMFWYRQDPGLGLRLIYFSYDVKMKEKGDIPEGYSVSREKKERFSLILESASTNQTSMYLCASSLHSTAKNIQYFGAGTRLSVL.

The count of this clone is one. The chain couples TRBV1 to TRBJ2-4; the table gives TRBD1 as D, unverified against the DNA. TRBV1 is labeled a pseudogene. The CDR3 spans 16 residues. The CDR3 reads CTSSPTGGKAKNIQYF. Here the CDR3 DNA reads TGCACCAGCAGCCCTACAGGGGGTAAAGCCAAAAACATTCAGTACTTC.

The V gene is TRBV29-1, the J gene TRBJ1-2; 11 nucleotides agree with TRBD1. Per germline, CDR1 SQVTM and CDR2 ANQGSEA. The CDR3 runs 12 residues. Unmatched junction bases numbered 3, after V lost 2 bases and J lost 10 bases. The CDR3 region has the DNA TGCAGCGTTGAAATCGGACAGGGGGCCTACACCTTC. Residues: CSVEIGQGAYTF.